This T cell receptor (beta chain) was found in a study of identical twins (dated by TCRdb to 2016 to 2017). With regard to the full study: To test whether fetal clonotypes persist, this study deep-sequenced TCR alpha and beta repertoires from monozygotic twins, from unrelated adults of various ages, and from cord blood. To rule out contamination, the twin experiments were replicated at different times with different library preparation protocols.

All donors were healthy Caucasians. Three pairs of female monozygotic twins, all aged roughly 18 to 30 years, made up the twin cohort. CD4+ and CD8+ T cell populations were isolated with positive isolation kits from Invitrogen. General study outcomes and caveats: Invariant T cells such as MAIT and iNKT could partly confound zero-insertion analyses, although diverse VJ usage argued against such confounding for most clonotypes. Out-of-frame TCR alpha sharing in monozygotic twins was systematically underestimated by recombination models, whereas sharing between unrelated individuals was in agreement with the recombination models. Because the same donors could not be followed over many years, conclusions were based on cross-sectional statistical analysis. Compared with coincidental sharing between unrelated individuals, out-of-frame TCR alpha sequences shared between twins showed an excess of sequences with low generation probability. In beta out-of-frame sequences, excess twin sharing was weaker, because having fewer shared sequences lowered the signal-to-noise ratio. Abundant cord blood beta clonotypes carried fewer insertions; young adult naive repertoires showed a weaker similar trend, while memory repertoires showed none.

The germline V and J ends show losses of 3 bases and 5 bases respectively, and no gene match explains 10 bases of the junction. From the cysteine through the phenylalanine, the CDR3 covers 16 amino acids. Solely the CDR3 DNA is kept, with 48 bases framed from the first base. The germline V gene (reference sequence) gives CDR1 as SGHNT and CDR2 as YYREEE. The library was obtained by 5' RACE. TCRdb names Illumina HiSeq 2000 as the instrument used. A universal primer binding site was added through template switching, and the final cDNA carried a unique molecular identifier so that TCR cDNA molecules could be counted accurately. Specific primers in the conserved constant-segment region were used to synthesize first-strand cDNA for TCR alpha and beta chains. Each cDNA library was double barcoded, with a SMART-Mk sample barcode plus Illumina barcodes, to control for contamination. TruSeq adapter sequences and Illumina sample barcodes were added in two successive PCR steps. The TCR alpha and beta cDNA libraries were sequenced on the Illumina HiSeq platform using custom primers. As for the original processing: Raw reads were processed with MiGEC to extract unique molecular identifiers, and MiXCR was used to determine CDR3 positions. For each individual, recombination models were inferred using an EM algorithm with the repgenHMM and IGoR tools. The analysis of shared clonotypes was done with the tcR package in R, with sharing normalized by the product of cloneset sizes. To study raw recombination without the effects of thymic and clonal selection, out-of-frame nonproductive sequences were analyzed. TCRdb handled the public reads itself, with Q25 trimming in fastp and clone calling in MiXCR, and kept productive beta chains. Each record represents a unique CDR3 protein, reported with the most common genes and DNA among its rows. These V and J calls are TCRdb output, not the study's own analysis. This sample gives 450,000 or so distinct CDR3 sequences in total; approximately 14% of them show up just once. Jointly, the top ten make up more than 0.8% of the sample.

This clonotype was seen more than once but under ten times. The antigen it binds to is not known. The input lacks base qualities; no much larger clone sits a single base away. These same records also appear under a second study, on yellow fever vaccine responses in identical twins. From the second report: According to the authors, the vaccine-induced T cell response in identical twins seemed to be partly convergent and partly specific to each individual. In identical twins, the study followed T cell clones that responded to the vaccine with precision.

This sequence was found in a woman aged 18 to 35 in good health. Sequenced: CD4+ T cells sorted from blood. Recombination joined TRBV5-4 with TRBJ2-2; the central 7 bases match TRBD1. The CDR3 protein sequence reads: CASSSRRTGGTGELFF. The sequenced DNA is TGTGCCAGCAGCTCCCGACGGACAGGAGGAACCGGGGAGCTGTTTTTT.